Shown below are 18 T cell receptor beta chains from a single sample sequenced in a study of T cells expressing NK-cell markers. One entry per CDR3 protein, without DNA, is what TCRdb gives after re-calling the 5' RACE reads. Its table records a few hundred thousand distinct CDR3 sequences. Sequenced: blood T cells: a sorted CD56 or NKG2C T cell subset, CD4+ or CD8+ T cells, or bulk PBMC T cells (not recorded which). The receptors originated from a woman aged 50 to 60 in good health.

The chain joins TRBV18 to TRBJ1-5; TCRdb indicates TRBD1, and absent DNA this call remains unverified. This CDR3 region has 15 residues. Germline CDR1 is KGHSH and CDR2 is LQKENI. Here the CDR3 reads CASSPQGVGNQPQHF.

This chain connects TRBV19 to TRBJ2-2; the D call from TCRdb, TRBD2, cannot be confirmed without DNA. Germline assignment: CDR1 LNHDA and CDR2 SQIVND (reference sequence). This CDR3 is built from 16 residues. The CDR3 sequence: CASSSLAGGGTGELFF.

The chain carries TRBV29-1 and TRBJ2-3; the D gene TCRdb calls, TRBD2, cannot be checked with no DNA. Germline values: CDR1 SQVTM, CDR2 ANQGSEA. The CDR3 has 14 amino acids. CDR3 in amino acids: CSCIPGLARSAQYF.

This rearrangement joins TRBV12-3 or TRBV12-4 to TRBJ2-1; TCRdb's D call of TRBD2 is untestable without DNA. The CDR3 consists of 18 residues. CDR3 amino acids: CASSLDRGGRVTYNEQFF.

The rearrangement links TRBV15 to TRBJ2-7. This CDR3 contains 15 residues. Germline V gives CDR1 LNHNV, CDR2 YYDKDF (reference sequence). The CDR3 is CATSRDLGEVYEQYF.

The V gene is TRBV11-2, the J gene TRBJ1-1; the TCRdb call, TRBD1, lacks DNA for checking. The CDR3 runs 14 residues. Germline V lookup: CDR1 SGHAT, CDR2 FQNNGV. Here the CDR3 reads CASSSGPQGFKAFF.

The chain carries TRBV28 and TRBJ2-1. From germline, CDR1 is MDHEN and CDR2 SYDVKM. This CDR3 is built from 15 residues. CDR3 sequence reads: CASSLVYGANNEQFF.

This chain uses TRBV6-5 with TRBJ1-4; TCRdb gives TRBD1 as the D gene, but with no DNA this cannot be confirmed. Germline CDR1 is MNHEY and CDR2 is SVGAGI. CDR3 length: 13 amino acids. This CDR3 is CASRGATNEKLFF.

The CDR3: CASSSRDRGSSGANVLTF. V and J are TRBV5-1 and TRBJ2-6; the D call of TRBD1 rests on TCRdb alone, since no DNA is present to check it. This CDR3 comprises 18 residues. Germline-derived CDR1 and CDR2 are SGHRS and YFSETQ.

The rearrangement joins TRBV12-3 or TRBV12-4 to TRBJ2-1; TCRdb returns TRBD1, unconfirmable since there is no DNA. This CDR3 contains 14 residues. CDR3 residues: CASSTGRDGNEQFF.

The chain has TRBV18 and TRBJ2-1; TCRdb's D call of TRBD1 is untestable without DNA. There are 11 residues in the CDR3. Germline V CDR1 and CDR2: KGHSH, LQKENI. The CDR3 region is CASSPGAERFF.

The rearrangement uses TRBV29-1 and TRBJ2-2; TCRdb designates TRBD2, a call that cannot be tested without DNA. Germline CDR1 is SQVTM and CDR2 is ANQGSEA. This CDR3 comprises 15 residues. CDR3 sequence: CSVGGLAGWSGELFF.

The V call is TRBV7-9, the J call TRBJ2-5; TCRdb's D call, TRBD1, is unchecked because there is no DNA. Germline CDR1 SEHNR, CDR2 FQNEAQ (reference sequence). The CDR3 contains 15 residues. The CDR3 loop reads CASSPLGGPEETQYF.

This chain uses TRBV20-1 with TRBJ2-5. Germline V gives CDR1 DFQATT, CDR2 SNEGSKA (reference sequence). The CDR3 has 11 residues. CDR3 loop: CSARGKRDQYF.

This chain uses TRBV29-1 with TRBJ2-1; checking the TCRdb D call of TRBD2 is not possible without DNA. The CDR3 has 14 amino acids. Germline V gene sequence: CDR1 SQVTM, CDR2 ANQGSEA. The CDR3 spells CSAASGGMNGEQFF.

J is TRBJ2-3 and V is TRBV29-1. Germline V CDR1 and CDR2: SQVTM, ANQGSEA. This CDR3 spans 11 amino acids. The CDR3 reads CSVEPGVTQYF.

This sequence joins TRBV12-3 or TRBV12-4 and TRBJ1-1; no DNA is available, so the TRBD1 call from TCRdb remains unchecked. This CDR3 is built from 12 residues. CDR3 residues: CASIRGRFEAFF.

This chain joins TRBV5-6 and TRBJ2-5; TCRdb indicates TRBD2, and absent DNA this call remains unverified. The V gene's germline CDR1 is SGHDT and CDR2 YYEEEE. The length of the CDR3 is 15 residues. This CDR3 reads CASSLSPGLEETQYF.